This TCR beta chain was captured by sequencing in a study of T-cell reconstitution after alpha-beta-depleted transplantation in children. Broader study findings: About two months after transplant, alpha-beta T cells reportedly came from several hundred expanded graft clones.

Unique molecular identifiers were incorporated when the TCRbeta library was constructed. Each CDR3 protein is one row after TCRdb ran MiXCR on the PCR reads. The sample lists about 420,000 distinct CDR3 sequences, roughly 17% occurring once. This clonotype was seen ten or more times. Its antigen is unknown. V was pared by 6 bases and J by 0 bases, with 7 bases between. CDR1 and CDR2 (germline): SGHDN, FVKESK. CDR3 length equals 13 residues. Sequencing used PBMCs, mostly from graft donor cells, obtained 360 days after TCRalphabeta/CD19-depleted stem cell transplant. The genes are TRBV14 and TRBJ2-3; the D is unclear. This sequence originates from a boy in the first two years of life who had a stem cell transplant for Wiskott-Aldrich syndrome, so the T cells may come from the graft donor. The CDR3 loop is CASRPHSTDTQYF. DNA of the CDR3: TGTGCCAGCAGACCTCACAGCACAGATACGCAGTATTTT.